This entry concerns a single T cell receptor beta chain. This sample was included in a study of T cell repertoires in aging, cancer and after chemotherapy. The ends were cut back, 5 bases at V and 8 bases at J, with 21 bases in the middle. Germline V gene data show CDR1 as DFQATT and CDR2 as SNEGSKA (reference sequence). The CDR3 has 14 residues. TCR beta rearrangements were amplified from peripheral blood genomic DNA. Multiplex touch-down PCR with TRB-A/B primers amplified rearranged V-D-J TRB sequences. TCRdb reprocessed the multiplex PCR reads with MiXCR, giving one entry per CDR3 protein. Of around 1,800 distinct CDR3 sequences in the sample, 20% to 25% were seen once.

The V call is TRBV20-1, the J call TRBJ1-2; D is ambiguous. The origin of this receptor is a human donor with a solid tumor. Source material: blood. CDR3: CSAPRWEGYWGYTF. Here the CDR3 DNA reads TGCAGTGCTCCCAGATGGGAAGGCTACTGGGGCTACACCTTC.